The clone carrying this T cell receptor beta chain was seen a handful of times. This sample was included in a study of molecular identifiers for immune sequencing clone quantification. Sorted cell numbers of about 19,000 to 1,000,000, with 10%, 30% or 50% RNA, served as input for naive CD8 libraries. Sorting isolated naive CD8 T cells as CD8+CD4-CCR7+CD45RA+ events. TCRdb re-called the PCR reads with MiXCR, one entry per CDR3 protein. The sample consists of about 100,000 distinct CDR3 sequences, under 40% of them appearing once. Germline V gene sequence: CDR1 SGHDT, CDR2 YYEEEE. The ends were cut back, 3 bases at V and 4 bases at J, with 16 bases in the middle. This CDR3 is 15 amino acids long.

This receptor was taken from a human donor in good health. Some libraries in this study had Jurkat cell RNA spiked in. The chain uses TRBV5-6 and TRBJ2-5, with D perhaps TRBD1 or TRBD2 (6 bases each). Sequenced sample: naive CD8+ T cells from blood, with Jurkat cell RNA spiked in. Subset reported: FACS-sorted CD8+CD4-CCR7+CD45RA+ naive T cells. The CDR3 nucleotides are TGTGCCAGCAGCTGGGGGGCAGGGAATGGAGAGACCCAGTACTTC. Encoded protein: CASSWGAGNGETQYF. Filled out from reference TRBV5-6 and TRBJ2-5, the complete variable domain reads DAGVTQSPTHLIKTRGQQVTLRCSPKSGHDTVSWYQQALGQGPQFIFQYYEEEERQRGNFPDRFSGHQFPNYSSELNVNALLLGDSALYLCASSWGAGNGETQYFGPGTRLLVL.